The 8 T cell receptor beta chains listed next were all sequenced from one sample in a study of blood T cell repertoires in COVID-19. The assay was immunoSEQ multiplex PCR, and TCRdb's table has in-frame clones only and misses some. The sample yields about 270,000 clones, around 85% seen once. Sequencing used peripheral blood. The receptors shown here come from a woman aged 45-60 years with active or convalescent COVID-19.

The rearrangement uses TRBV7-9 and TRBJ2-1; TRBD2 matches 9 bases. V dropped 5 bases and J dropped 2; count of bases not matched to a gene: 4. There are 15 residues in the CDR3. Germline CDR1 SEHNR, CDR2 FQNEAQ (reference sequence). The CDR3 DNA is TGTGCCAGCAGCGTTGCTAGCGGGACCTACAATGAGCAGTTCTTC. Amino acid sequence: CASSVASGTYNEQFF.

This clone was detected a few times. V gene TRBV7-9 combines with J gene TRBJ2-1; 12 bases are shared with TRBD2. This CDR3 region has 15 residues. CDR1 SEHNR and CDR2 FQNEAQ come from the germline V gene (reference sequence). V shed 5 bases and J 9 bases; nucleotides not matched to a gene: 8. CDR3 amino acids: CASSVATSGSSEQFF. The DNA of the CDR3 is TGTGCCAGCAGCGTGGCGACTAGCGGGAGTAGTGAGCAGTTCTTC.

This chain connects TRBV30 to TRBJ1-6; the D gene is possibly TRBD1 (6 bases). V shed 8 bases and J shed 0 bases, with 11 bases lying between them. The germline gives CDR1 GTSNPN, CDR2 SVGIG (reference sequence). The CDR3 runs 14 residues. The CDR3 DNA reads as TGTGCCGTAAGGGGGAGCTCCTATAATTCACCCCTCCACTTT. Its translation: CAVRGSSYNSPLHF.

This clone was picked up a small number of times. J is TRBJ1-2 and V is TRBV5-1, with TRBD1 matching over 7 bases. CDR1 SGHRS and CDR2 YFSETQ come from the germline V gene. The CDR3 totals 15 residues. V lost 4 bases and J lost 4; bases outside the gene matches: 10. The CDR3 DNA reads as TGCGCCAGCAGCCCTAGACAGGGCCCCGGCTATGGCTACACCTTC. Translated, it gives CASSPRQGPGYGYTF.

This chain joins TRBV14 and TRBJ1-5, with 10 bases fitting TRBD1. The CDR3 runs to 15 residues. Germline V lookup: CDR1 SGHDN, CDR2 FVKESK. Trimming took 10 bases from V and 8 from J; bases not matched to a gene: 14. In DNA form, the CDR3 reads TGTGCCAAAACTCTAGGGACAGGGGTTTTGAAGCCCCAGCATTTT. It specifies CAKTLGTGVLKPQHF.

The rearrangement joins TRBV6-5 to TRBJ1-5; 8 nucleotides line up with TRBD1. V lost 6 bases and J lost 1; bases outside the gene matches: 5. CDR3 length: 15 amino acids. Germline assignment: CDR1 MNHEY and CDR2 SVGAGI. The CDR3 here is CASRDRENSNQPQHF. The CDR3 DNA reads TGTGCCAGCAGGGACAGGGAAAACAGCAATCAGCCCCAGCATTTT.

V gene TRBV6-5 combines with J gene TRBJ1-1; 9 positions match TRBD1. CDR1 is MNHEY and CDR2 is SVGAGI in the germline V gene. The length of the CDR3 is 15 residues. V trimming: 8 bases; J trimming: 6 bases; junction bases outside the gene matches: 13. The CDR3 region has the DNA TGTGCCAGCTCCGAGCGGGGACAGGGAGTCCCTGAAGCTTTCTTT. This gives the protein CASSERGQGVPEAFF.

This clone has at least ten counts. The chain is built from TRBV29-1 and TRBJ1-3; unclear D gene. Per the germline V gene, CDR1 is SQVTM and CDR2 is ANQGSEA. The CDR3 totals 13 residues. V was trimmed by 7 bases and J by 1 base, leaving 11 bases between them. For the CDR3, the DNA is TGCAGCGCCGTCGCAGGTTCTGGAAACACCATATATTTT. Translating gives CSAVAGSGNTIYF.